The clone carrying this T cell receptor (beta chain) was found many times. The antigen remains unidentified. Using RNA template, CDR3s of TCR alpha and beta were amplified with iRepertoire arm-PCR. Input was roughly 100-450 ng of tissue mRNA or PBMC total RNA. From the multiplex PCR reads, TCRdb called clonotypes with MiXCR, one entry per CDR3 protein. The data hold approximately 93,000 distinct CDR3 sequences, with around 42% observed a single time. CDR3 size: 13 residues. J was trimmed by 5 bases and V by 6 bases; bases with no gene match: 5. Germline assignment: CDR1 SGHDT and CDR2 YYEEEE. The sample belongs to a study of glioma-infiltrating T cells. Notes on the study in general: Very few CDR3 sequences were shared between tissue and blood. Above-expected tissue-blood divergence occurred in all gliomas, most in low-grade ones.

Specimen: glioma tissue, nonneoplastic brain tissue, or PBMCs (not recorded which). The V gene is TRBV5-6, the J gene TRBJ1-2, with 9 bases matching TRBD1. This sequence was found in a human donor with low-grade glioma or glioblastoma, undergoing nonglioma brain surgery, or in good health (not recorded which). CDR3 DNA: TGTGCCAGCAACGGACAGGGGAATTATGGCTACACCTTC. Translation: CASNGQGNYGYTF.